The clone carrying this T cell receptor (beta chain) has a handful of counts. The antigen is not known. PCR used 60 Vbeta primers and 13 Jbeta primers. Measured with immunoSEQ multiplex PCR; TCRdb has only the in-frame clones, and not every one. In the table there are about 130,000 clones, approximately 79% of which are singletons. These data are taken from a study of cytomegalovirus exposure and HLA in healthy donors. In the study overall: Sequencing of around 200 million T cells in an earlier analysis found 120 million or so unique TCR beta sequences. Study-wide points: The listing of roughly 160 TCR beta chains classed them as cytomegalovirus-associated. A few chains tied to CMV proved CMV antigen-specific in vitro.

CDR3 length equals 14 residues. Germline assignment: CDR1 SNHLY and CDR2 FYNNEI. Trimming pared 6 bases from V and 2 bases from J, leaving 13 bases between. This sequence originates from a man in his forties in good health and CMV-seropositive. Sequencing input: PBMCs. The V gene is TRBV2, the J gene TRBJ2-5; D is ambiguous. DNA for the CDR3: TGTGCCAGCAGGGATAGACATTCACAAGAGACCCAGTACTTC. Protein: CASRDRHSQETQYF. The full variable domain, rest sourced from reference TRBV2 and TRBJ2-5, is EPEVTQTPSHQVTQMGQEVILRCVPISNHLYFYWYRQILGQKVEFLVSFYNNEISEKSEIFDDQFSVERPDGSNFTLKIRSTKLEDSAMYFCASRDRHSQETQYFGPGTRLLVL.